This TCR beta chain stems from a study of T cell responses to AZD1222 COVID-19 vaccine. In the study overall: Pooling covered second doses at about 4 or about 12 weeks. Regarding the study as a whole: Following two doses of AZD1222, Spike-specific TCR breadth and depth rose. White British people made up most donors, females outnumbered males, and clonal diversity was possibly underestimated. Samples come after the peak T cell response, not at day 14.

Germline CDR1 and CDR2: LNHDA and SQIVND (reference sequence). The CDR3 is 15 amino acids. V lost 9 bases, J lost 0 bases, and 15 bases lay in between. Repertoires were generated with immunoSEQ multiplex PCR, while TCRdb's copy carries only in-frame clones and drops some. The data hold about 130,000 clones, with 80% to 90% observed a single time. As to this clone: What it binds is not known.

This TCR came from an adult in good health. The sequenced sample was peripheral blood, obtained on day 0 of AZD1222 vaccination. The chain is built from TRBV19 and TRBJ1-5, with a tentative D call TRBD1 (5 bases). The CDR3 here is CASRQIVGSNQPQHF. The CDR3 DNA reads as TGTGCCAGCCGACAGATTGTGGGTAGCAATCAGCCCCAGCATTTT.